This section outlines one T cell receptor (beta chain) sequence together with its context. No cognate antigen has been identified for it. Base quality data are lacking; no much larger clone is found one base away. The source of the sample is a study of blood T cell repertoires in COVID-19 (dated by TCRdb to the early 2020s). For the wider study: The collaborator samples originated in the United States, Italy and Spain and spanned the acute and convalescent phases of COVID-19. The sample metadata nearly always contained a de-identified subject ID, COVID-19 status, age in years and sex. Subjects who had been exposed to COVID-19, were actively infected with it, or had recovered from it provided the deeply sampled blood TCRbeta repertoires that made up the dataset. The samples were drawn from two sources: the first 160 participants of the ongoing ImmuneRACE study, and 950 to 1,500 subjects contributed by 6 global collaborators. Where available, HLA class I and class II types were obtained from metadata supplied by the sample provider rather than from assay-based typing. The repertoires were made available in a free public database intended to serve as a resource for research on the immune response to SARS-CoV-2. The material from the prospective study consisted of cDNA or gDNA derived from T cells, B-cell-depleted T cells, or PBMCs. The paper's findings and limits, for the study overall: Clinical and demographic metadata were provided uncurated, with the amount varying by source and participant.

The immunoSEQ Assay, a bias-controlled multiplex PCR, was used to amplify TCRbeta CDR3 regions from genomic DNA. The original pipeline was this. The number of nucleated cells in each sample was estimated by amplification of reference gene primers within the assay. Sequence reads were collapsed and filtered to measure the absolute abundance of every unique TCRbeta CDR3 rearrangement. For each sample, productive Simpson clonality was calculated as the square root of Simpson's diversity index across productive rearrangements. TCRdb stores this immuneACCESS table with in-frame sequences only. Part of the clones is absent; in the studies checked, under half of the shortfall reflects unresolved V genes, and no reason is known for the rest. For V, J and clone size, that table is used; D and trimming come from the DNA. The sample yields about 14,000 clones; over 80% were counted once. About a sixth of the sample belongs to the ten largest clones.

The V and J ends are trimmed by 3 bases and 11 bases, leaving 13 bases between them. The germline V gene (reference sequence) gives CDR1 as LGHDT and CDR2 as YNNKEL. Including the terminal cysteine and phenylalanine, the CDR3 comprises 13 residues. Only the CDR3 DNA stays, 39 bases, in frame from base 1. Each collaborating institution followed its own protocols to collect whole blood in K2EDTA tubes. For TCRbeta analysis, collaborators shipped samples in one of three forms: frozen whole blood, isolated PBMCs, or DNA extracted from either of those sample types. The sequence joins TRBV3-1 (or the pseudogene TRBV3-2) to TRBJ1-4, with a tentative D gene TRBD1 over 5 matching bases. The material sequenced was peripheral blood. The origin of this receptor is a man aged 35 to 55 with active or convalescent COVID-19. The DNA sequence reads TGTGCCAGCAGCCAGCGCTCGGGGGGGAAACTGTTTTTT. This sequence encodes CASSQRSGGKLFF.